These 14 T cell receptor beta chains share one sample of origin, sequenced in a study of PD-1 blockade in mismatch repair-deficient tumors. Documented time point: approximately 10-day in vitro stimulation with candidate neoantigen peptide 5. No antigen is known for these receptors. Repertoires were generated with immunoSEQ multiplex PCR, while TCRdb's copy carries only in-frame clones and drops some. The sample lists around 14,000 clones; under 85% were seen once. The source was cells cultured in vitro, collected from a patient treated with pembrolizumab. Receptors were obtained from an adult with mismatch repair-deficient cancer.

The gene calls are TRBV27 and TRBJ2-7; D is perhaps TRBD2 (5 bases). The CDR3 is 16 residues long. Germline V gives CDR1 MNHEY, CDR2 SMNVEV (reference sequence). V was clipped by 0 bases and J by 3 bases, with 15 bases between them. CDR3 loop: CASSLSRSGGHYEQYF. CDR3 in DNA: TGTGCCAGCAGTTTATCGAGGAGCGGTGGGCACTACGAGCAGTACTTC.

V and J are TRBV30 and TRBJ2-3; D not resolved. CDR1 GTSNPN and CDR2 SVGIG come from the germline V gene (reference sequence). Trimming stripped 5 bases from V and 1 base from J, with 10 bases between. The CDR3 length is 13 residues. CDR3 protein: CAWDPIRTDTQYF. In DNA, the CDR3 is TGTGCCTGGGACCCGATCCGCACAGATACGCAGTATTTT.

This chain links TRBV6-1 with TRBJ2-7; D not resolved. The length of the CDR3 is 11 residues. Germline V gene lookup returns CDR1 MNHNS and CDR2 SASEGT. Trimming took 7 bases from V and 6 from J, leaving 10 bases between them. The CDR3 DNA sequence: TGTGCCAGCATGGTAGCCGGCGAGCAGTACTTC. As protein: CASMVAGEQYF.

This CDR3 reads CASSLYTF. CDR3 in DNA: TGTGCCAGCAGTCTCTACACCTTC. The gene calls are TRBV6-6 and TRBJ1-2; D is unclear. Germline V gene data show CDR1 as MNHNY and CDR2 as SVGAGI (reference sequence). V was trimmed by 5 bases and J by 10 bases, leaving 2 bases between them. The length of the CDR3 is 8 residues.

The chain recombines TRBV28 with TRBJ2-4; 9 nucleotides match TRBD2. Per germline, CDR1 MDHEN and CDR2 SYDVKM. CDR3 length equals 18 residues. The V segment lost 5 bases and the J segment 4 bases; nucleotides outside the gene matches: 15. CDR3 loop: CASSLLRASGEGKNIQYF. CDR3 in DNA: TGTGCCAGCAGTCTTCTCAGGGCTAGCGGGGAGGGTAAAAACATTCAGTACTTC.

V is TRBV7-3 and J is TRBJ1-4, with D tentatively TRBD1 (6 bases). This CDR3 spans 13 amino acids. Germline values: CDR1 SGHTA, CDR2 FQGTGA. Trimming pared 5 bases from V and 5 bases from J, leaving 9 bases between. CDR3 region: CASSPGQNEKLFF. CDR3 nucleotides: TGTGCCAGCAGCCCAGGACAGAATGAAAAACTGTTTTTT.

Written as DNA, the CDR3 is TGCGCCAGCAGCCAAGACAGCGTCCACGAGCAGTACTTC. Translating it yields CASSQDSVHEQYF. The chain uses TRBV5-1 and TRBJ2-7, with D possibly matching TRBD1 (5 bases). Trimming shortened V by 4 bases and J by 5 bases, and 13 bases separated the two germline ends. CDR1 SGHRS and CDR2 YFSETQ come from the germline V gene. The CDR3 consists of 13 residues.

This clone was counted a few times. V is TRBV28 and J is TRBJ2-5, with 12 positions matching TRBD2. V dropped 7 bases and J dropped 7; count of bases not matched to a gene: 7. The CDR3 totals 14 residues. In germline, CDR1 is MDHEN, CDR2 SYDVKM. CDR3 DNA sequence: TGTGCCAGCACAATGACTAGCGGGAGCGGGACCCAGTACTTC. Amino acids: CASTMTSGSGTQYF.

The chain carries TRBV5-1 and TRBJ2-1; 7 nucleotides match TRBD1. Looked up from germline, CDR1 is SGHRS and CDR2 is YFSETQ. The V and J ends lost 2 bases and 0 bases, in that order; junction bases with no gene match: 2. The CDR3 contains 15 residues. The CDR3 here is CASSLGGSSYNEQFF. The DNA of the CDR3 is TGCGCCAGCAGCTTAGGGGGCAGCTCCTACAATGAGCAGTTCTTC.

This clone showed up just a few times. The chain recombines TRBV19 with TRBJ1-2, with D unclear. CDR1 is LNHDA and CDR2 is SQIVND in the germline V gene (reference sequence). The CDR3 contains 11 residues. V shed 7 bases and J shed 8 bases, with 11 bases lying between them. CDR3 amino acids: CASISGSGYTF. For the CDR3, the DNA is TGTGCCAGTATCTCCGGCAGCGGCTACACCTTC.

This clone has a handful of counts. This chain joins TRBV5-6 and TRBJ2-7; no clear D. This CDR3 spans 13 amino acids. V lost 0 bases and J 3 bases, leaving 7 bases between the germline ends. In germline, CDR1 is SGHDT, CDR2 YYEEEE. The CDR3 coding sequence is TGTGCCAGCAGCTTGGATGGGGACTACGAGCAGTACTTC. Its protein is CASSLDGDYEQYF.

For this clone: Additional DNA sequences in this sample encode the identical CDR3. This sequence joins TRBV5-1 and TRBJ1-4; a possible D gene is TRBD1 (5 bases). Germline lookup yields CDR1 SGHRS and CDR2 YFSETQ. The CDR3 length is 14 residues. V gave up 0 bases and J gave up 8 bases, with 11 bases separating them. CDR3 amino acids: CASSLVGGDEKLFF. DNA for the CDR3: TGCGCCAGCAGCTTGGTGGGCGGGGACGAAAAACTGTTTTTT.

The V and J genes are TRBV6-6 and TRBJ2-7; no clear D. From germline, CDR1 is MNHNY and CDR2 SVGAGI (reference sequence). This CDR3 is built from 13 residues. V lost 5 bases to trimming and J lost 4 bases, with 12 bases between them. The CDR3 protein is CASSNGPKYEQYF. The DNA for the CDR3 is TGTGCCAGCAGTAACGGGCCAAAATACGAGCAGTACTTC.

V is TRBV27 and J is TRBJ1-4; 11 nucleotides line up with TRBD1. Germline V gene data show CDR1 as MNHEY and CDR2 as SMNVEV (reference sequence). The V and J ends lost 5 bases and 8 bases, in that order; junction bases with no gene match: 7. The CDR3 covers 15 residues. The CDR3 region is CASSPSGTGGEKLFF. CDR3 nucleotides: TGTGCCAGCAGTCCCTCCGGGACAGGGGGGGAAAAACTGTTTTTT. Using reference TRBV27 and TRBJ1-4 for the parts outside the CDR3, the full variable domain is EAQVTQNPRYLITVTGKKLTVTCSQNMNHEYMSWYRQDPGLGLRQIYYSMNVEVTDKGDVPEGYKVSRKEKRNFPLILESPSPNQTSLYFCASSPSGTGGEKLFFGSGTQLSVL.